These 20 T cell receptor beta chains originate from one sample sequenced in a study of immune evolution from preneoplasia to lung adenocarcinoma. Assay used: immunoSEQ multiplex PCR; TCRdb lists only in-frame clones, some missing. The sample carries approximately 14,000 clones, approximately 77% recorded once. Sequencing was done on a sample of FFPE minimally invasive lung adenocarcinoma tissue. The receptor set was obtained from a person aged 55-80 years with lung adenocarcinoma.

The CDR3 DNA follows: TGTGCCTGGATGGCCTTAACAGGGGGCAAATCACCCCTCCACTTT. It yields the protein CAWMALTGGKSPLHF. This sequence joins TRBV30 and TRBJ1-6, with 9 bases fitting TRBD1. The CDR3 covers 15 residues. Germline values: CDR1 GTSNPN, CDR2 SVGIG (reference sequence). The J segment lost 10 bases and the V segment lost 4 bases, leaving 11 bases of the junction unmatched.

This clone was detected a few times. The chain carries TRBV12-5 and TRBJ2-1; D is undetermined. Per germline, CDR1 LGHNT and CDR2 FRNRAP. V was pared by 4 bases and J by 1 base, with 2 bases between. The CDR3 has 12 amino acids. The CDR3 DNA reads as TGTGCTAGTGGTTGGTCCTACAATGAGCAGTTCTTC. It yields the protein CASGWSYNEQFF.

CDR3 bases: TGCGCCAGCAGCCTGAGACAGGACTCCTACGAGCAGTACTTC. Translated: CASSLRQDSYEQYF. The chain carries TRBV10-1 and TRBJ2-7, with a possible D match to TRBD1 (6 bases). There are 14 residues in the CDR3. Germline values: CDR1 WNHNN, CDR2 SYGVQD (reference sequence). V was pared by 6 bases and J by 0 bases, with 12 bases between.

The rearrangement joins TRBV7-3 to TRBJ2-3, with D possibly TRBD2 on 7 matching bases. Trimming pared 4 bases from V and 4 bases from J, leaving 15 bases between. Germline CDR1 SGHTA, CDR2 FQGTGA. The CDR3 contains 15 residues. The CDR3 DNA reads as TGTGCCAGCAGCTCATTTAGGGGGGGCGCAGATACGCAGTATTTT. Translation: CASSSFRGGADTQYF.

This clone turned up a few times. The V call is TRBV13, the J call TRBJ2-7, with TRBD2 matching over 9 bases. Germline V gives CDR1 PRHDT, CDR2 FYEKMQ (reference sequence). CDR3 length: 14 residues. The V gene end was trimmed by 4 bases and the J gene end by 2 bases; junction bases not matched to a gene: 3. CDR3 sequence: CASSSAGGPYEQYF. For the CDR3, the DNA is TGTGCCAGCAGCTCAGCGGGAGGCCCCTACGAGCAGTACTTC.

The V gene is TRBV28, the J gene TRBJ2-1, with 7 nucleotides matching TRBD1. Germline CDR1 MDHEN, CDR2 SYDVKM. Germline trimming cut 5 bases from V and 9 bases from J; bases unmatched to any gene: 19. The CDR3 has 17 amino acids. The CDR3 region is CASSPTTGTDASGEQFF. The CDR3 nucleotides read TGTGCCAGCAGTCCAACTACCGGGACAGACGCTTCTGGTGAGCAGTTCTTC.

This clone was observed a single time. V usage is TRBV19 and J usage is TRBJ1-5; 8 nucleotides match TRBD1. V was pared by 4 bases and J by 7 bases, with 9 bases of the junction left unmatched. The CDR3 length is 15 residues. The germline CDR1 and CDR2 sequences are LNHDA and SQIVND (reference sequence). The CDR3 bases are TGTGCCAGTAGTACTCAGGGGGCTGGGGCACAGCCCCAGCATTTT. It codes for CASSTQGAGAQPQHF. Filled out from reference TRBV19 and TRBJ1-5, the complete variable domain reads DGGITQSPKYLFRKEGQNVTLSCEQNLNHDAMYWYRQDPGQGLRLIYYSQIVNDFQKGDIAEGYSVSREKKESFPLTVTSAQKNPTAFYLCASSTQGAGAQPQHFGDGTRLSIL.

The chain links TRBV7-2 to TRBJ2-5; TRBD2 agrees at 8 bases. Trimming cost V 1 base and J 5 bases; bases outside gene matches: 3. CDR3 length: 14 amino acids. Germline CDR1 is SGHTA and CDR2 is FQGNSA. The CDR3 nucleotides read TGTGCCAGCAGCTTAGTGGGACTAGAGGAGACCCAGTACTTC. Encoded protein: CASSLVGLEETQYF.

V usage is TRBV28 and J usage is TRBJ2-7, with 7 bases aligning to TRBD1. The germline gives CDR1 MDHEN, CDR2 SYDVKM. The CDR3 has 13 amino acids. V was pared by 7 bases and J by 3 bases, with 6 bases of the junction left unmatched. The CDR3 DNA follows: TGTGCCAGCATGGGGACAGAATTCTACGAGCAGTACTTC. It is translated as CASMGTEFYEQYF.

CDR3 nucleotides: TGCGCCAGCAGCCAAGATCTAAATCAGCCCCAGCATTTT. Translated: CASSQDLNQPQHF. The genes are TRBV4-3 and TRBJ1-5; D is uncertain. This CDR3 spans 13 amino acids. Trimming stripped 0 bases from V and 4 bases from J, with 4 bases between. Germline V lookup: CDR1 LGHNA, CDR2 YSLEER.

In this sample, this clone turned up a few times. The chain employs TRBV5-1 and TRBJ2-7; a possible D gene is TRBD1 (6 bases). The V gene lost 1 base and the J gene lost 3 bases, with 14 bases spanning the gap. CDR1 and CDR2 (germline): SGHRS, YFSETQ. The CDR3 has 15 residues. CDR3 in DNA: TGCGCCAGCAGCTTGATGGACAGTCTAAACTACGAGCAGTACTTC. Residues: CASSLMDSLNYEQYF.

The V call is TRBV19, the J call TRBJ1-1; D not resolved. The CDR3 spans 13 residues. Trimming took off 6 bases at V and 4 bases at J, with 12 bases between the two ends. Germline assignment: CDR1 LNHDA and CDR2 SQIVND (reference sequence). CDR3: CASRVIAGTEAFF. The CDR3 DNA reads as TGTGCCAGTAGGGTGATCGCGGGCACTGAAGCTTTCTTT.

This clone was recorded a few times. J is TRBJ1-2 and V is TRBV29-1; D remains ambiguous. This CDR3 contains 13 residues. The germline V gene encodes CDR1 SQVTM and CDR2 ANQGSEA. Deletions cut 0 bases from V and 2 bases from J, with 7 bases between. As DNA, the CDR3 is TGCAGCGTTGAAGAGGACCCAAACTATGGCTACACCTTC. Its protein product is CSVEEDPNYGYTF. The full variable domain, completed using reference TRBV29-1 and TRBJ1-2, is SAVISQKPSRDICQRGTSLTIQCQVDSQVTMMFWYRQQPGQSLTLIATANQGSEATYESGFVIDKFPISRPNLTFSTLTVSNMSPEDSSIYLCSVEEDPNYGYTFGSGTRLTVV.

The V and J genes are TRBV30 and TRBJ1-2, with D possibly TRBD1 on 5 matching bases. V lost 2 bases, J lost 4 bases, and 14 bases lay in between. The CDR3 is made up of 14 amino acids. Germline V gene sequence: CDR1 GTSNPN, CDR2 SVGIG (reference sequence). The CDR3, as DNA: TGTGCCTGGAGTCAAGTCAGGGCGGGCTATGGCTACACCTTC. Protein sequence: CAWSQVRAGYGYTF.

The chain is built from TRBV28 and TRBJ2-5; D is uncertain. Germline V lookup: CDR1 MDHEN, CDR2 SYDVKM. The CDR3 loop spans 11 amino acids. V lost 2 bases and J 4 bases, leaving 2 bases between the germline ends. CDR3 protein: CASSLVETQYF. The DNA for the CDR3 is TGTGCCAGCAGTTTAGTAGAGACCCAGTACTTC.

The gene calls are TRBV11-3 and TRBJ2-5; D remains unclear. The CDR3 contains 12 residues. Germline-derived CDR1 and CDR2 are SGHNT and YENEEA. The V end was cut by 4 bases, the J end by 14 bases, with 17 bases between. Written as DNA, the CDR3 is TGTGCCAGCAGCTCCATCCCCTCCCAAATTTACTTC. Residues: CASSSIPSQIYF.

The V call is TRBV19, the J call TRBJ2-4; no clear D gene. Germline V gives CDR1 LNHDA, CDR2 SQIVND (reference sequence). V was pared by 5 bases and J by 3 bases, with 5 bases between. The CDR3 extends over 12 amino acids. This CDR3 reads CASSRVKNIQYF. CDR3 nucleotide sequence: TGTGCCAGTAGTCGGGTCAAAAACATTCAGTACTTC.

The chain combines TRBV9 with TRBJ2-2, with D possibly being TRBD2 (6 bases). Trimming stripped 3 bases from V and 6 bases from J, with 18 bases between. There are 16 residues in the CDR3. Germline V gives CDR1 SGDLS, CDR2 YYNGEE. The CDR3 bases are TGTGCCAGCAGCGAGGGCCCCCCTTCGGGGGCCGGGGAGCTGTTTTTT. It is translated as CASSEGPPSGAGELFF.

The chain combines TRBV5-1 with TRBJ2-5; TRBD2 matches 14 bases. V lost 0 bases and J lost 4; bases outside the gene matches: 2. Germline CDR1 and CDR2: SGHRS and YFSETQ. The length of the CDR3 is 16 residues. The CDR3 bases are TGCGCCAGCAGCTTGGGTGGGACTAGCGGGGGAGAGACCCAGTACTTC. This translates into CASSLGGTSGGETQYF.

About this clone itself: The junction departs from germline at one end; a sequencing error may be responsible. Other DNA sequences from this sample encode an identical CDR3 as well. The rearrangement uses TRBV7-2 and TRBJ1-2; the D gene is possibly TRBD1 (6 bases). The CDR3 sequence is 15 residues long. The germline gives CDR1 SGHTA, CDR2 FQGNSA. DNA for the CDR3: TGTGCTAGCAGCTTAAGTCCCATGGGGGCTTATGGCTACACCTTC. Translation: CASSLSPMGAYGYTF.